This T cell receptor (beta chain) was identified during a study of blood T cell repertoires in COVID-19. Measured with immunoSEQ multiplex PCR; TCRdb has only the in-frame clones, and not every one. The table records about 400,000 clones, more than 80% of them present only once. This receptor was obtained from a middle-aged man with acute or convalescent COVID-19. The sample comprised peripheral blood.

The CDR3 coding sequence is TGTGCCAGCAGTTTACCCAGGGGGCCTGGTGGTGGCTACACCTTC. Protein sequence: CASSLPRGPGGGYTF. This chain joins TRBV28 and TRBJ1-2; 8 positions agree with TRBD1. The CDR3 spans 15 residues. Germline V gene data show CDR1 as MDHEN and CDR2 as SYDVKM. V dropped 2 bases and J dropped 7; count of bases not matched to a gene: 9.